The 19 T cell receptor beta chains below all came from one sample that was sequenced in a study of brain metastases from non-small cell lung cancer. Profiling relied on immunoSEQ multiplex PCR, and the TCRdb table lists in-frame clones only, not all of them. The sample contains a few thousand clones, approximately 85% of which appear only once. The sequencing sample was made of primary lung tumor tissue. The receptors stem from a donor at least 40 years old with non-small cell lung cancer.

The chain uses TRBV6-6 and TRBJ2-2; TRBD1 agrees at 10 bases. J lost 4 bases, V lost 4 bases, and 3 bases had no gene match. Germline V gives CDR1 MNHNY, CDR2 SVGAGI (reference sequence). This CDR3 is built from 15 residues. The CDR3: CASSWTGGGTGELFF. The CDR3 region has the DNA TGTGCCAGCAGTTGGACAGGGGGTGGCACCGGGGAGCTGTTTTTT.

This clone has only one observation. The chain links TRBV2 to TRBJ1-4; D perhaps matches TRBD1 (5 bases). The CDR3 totals 18 residues. The V gene's germline CDR1 is SNHLY and CDR2 FYNNEI. V lost 10 bases, J lost 3 bases, and 27 bases lay in between. DNA for the CDR3: TGTGCCACCAGAAGAGGATATAGGGAAGGGGTATCTAATGAAAAACTGTTTTTT. Translating it yields CATRRGYREGVSNEKLFF.

Regarding this clone: Other DNA sequences in the same sample also yield this CDR3. Here the CDR3 DNA reads TGTGCCAGCAGCGAGAGAACAGGGCTCAACGAGCAGTACTTC. Translating gives CASSERTGLNEQYF. The V and J genes are TRBV11-3 and TRBJ2-7, with D perhaps TRBD1 (6 bases). Trimming stripped 5 bases from V and 5 bases from J, with 16 bases between. The CDR3 is made up of 14 amino acids. The germline V gene encodes CDR1 SGHNT and CDR2 YENEEA.

For this clone: An end of the junction differs from the germline gene, which may be a read error. The J gene is TRBJ2-1, the V gene TRBV7-8; D not certain. Germline V gene lookup returns CDR1 SGHVS and CDR2 FQNEAQ. This CDR3 has 12 amino acids. CDR3 bases: TGTGCTAGCAGCTTTGGCCAAAGGGAGCAGTTCTTC. This sequence encodes CASSFGQREQFF.

This sequence joins TRBV2 and TRBJ2-7, with D uncertain. The CDR3 is made up of 13 amino acids. V lost 3 bases and J lost 3, with 9 bases in between. CDR1 and CDR2 (germline): SNHLY, FYNNEI. The CDR3 loop is CASSDGGYYEQYF. For the CDR3, the DNA is TGTGCCAGCAGTGATGGCGGATACTACGAGCAGTACTTC. The full variable domain, completed using reference TRBV2 and TRBJ2-7, is EPEVTQTPSHQVTQMGQEVILRCVPISNHLYFYWYRQILGQKVEFLVSFYNNEISEKSEIFDDQFSVERPDGSNFTLKIRSTKLEDSAMYFCASSDGGYYEQYFGPGTRLTVT.

The genes are TRBV7-9 and TRBJ2-7; no definite D call. Germline loops: CDR1 SEHNR, CDR2 FQNEAQ (reference sequence). The CDR3 sequence is 13 residues long. Between the trimmed V and J ends, which lost 5 bases and 0 bases, there was a span of 8 bases. CDR3 coding DNA: TGTGCCAGCAGCCGCCGGAGCTCCTACGAGCAGTACTTC. Translation: CASSRRSSYEQYF.

The rearrangement joins TRBV18 to TRBJ2-5; D remains unclear. Trimming cost V 0 bases and J 8 bases, with 16 bases left between them. The CDR3 consists of 15 residues. CDR1 is KGHSH and CDR2 is LQKENI in the germline V gene. In DNA form, the CDR3 reads TGTGCCAGCTCACCACCGGACGGATATCAAGGAACCCAGTACTTC. Protein: CASSPPDGYQGTQYF.

The V call is TRBV6-2 or TRBV6-3, the J call TRBJ1-1; possibly TRBD1 for D (6 bases). CDR1 MNHEY and CDR2 SVGEGT come from the germline V gene. Trimming stripped 6 bases from V and 5 bases from J, with 7 bases between. The CDR3 sequence is 11 residues long. CDR3 DNA: TGTGCCAGCAGCCAGGGGACTGAAGCTTTCTTT. Translating gives CASSQGTEAFF.

The gene calls are TRBV18 and TRBJ2-1; 8 bases agree with TRBD2. V lost 3 bases and J lost 2; bases outside the gene matches: 3. CDR1 KGHSH and CDR2 LQKENI come from the germline V gene. CDR3 length equals 15 residues. The CDR3 here is CASSPEGLAYNEQFF. CDR3 nucleotide sequence: TGTGCCAGCTCACCGGAGGGACTAGCCTACAATGAGCAGTTCTTC.

V usage is TRBV14 and J usage is TRBJ1-1; 7 bases match TRBD1. The CDR3 loop spans 13 amino acids. V was clipped by 6 bases and J by 11 bases; unmatched bases: 12. CDR1 is SGHDN and CDR2 is FVKESK in the germline V gene. CDR3 sequence: CASSQYKGGEAFF. The CDR3 DNA sequence: TGTGCCAGCAGTCAATACAAAGGGGGCGAGGCTTTCTTT. The whole variable domain, remainder taken from reference TRBV14 and TRBJ1-1, is EAGVTQFPSHSVIEKGQTVTLRCDPISGHDNLYWYRRVMGKEIKFLLHFVKESKQDESGMPNNRFLAERTGGTYSTLKVQPAELEDSGVYFCASSQYKGGEAFFGQGTRLTVV.

In this sample, this clone turned up a few times. This CDR3 is also generated by other DNA sequences in the sample. This rearrangement joins TRBV4-1 to TRBJ2-1; 12 positions agree with TRBD2. V was clipped by 2 bases and J by 10 bases; unmatched bases: 6. CDR3 length: 15 residues. In germline, CDR1 is MGHRA, CDR2 YSYEKL. CDR3 in DNA: TGCGCCAGCAGCCAAAGTACTAGCGGGGGGCGGGAGCAGTTCTTC. Translated: CASSQSTSGGREQFF.

V usage is TRBV9 and J usage is TRBJ1-3; D possibly corresponds to TRBD1 (6 bases). Germline V CDR1 and CDR2: SGDLS, YYNGEE. The CDR3 totals 17 residues. V dropped 4 bases and J dropped 0 bases, with 17 bases sitting between them. CDR3 nucleotides: TGTGCCAGCAGCTCGTACCAAACGACAGGCTCTGGAAACACCATATATTTT. It translates to CASSSYQTTGSGNTIYF.

The chain carries TRBV7-9 and TRBJ1-2; D gene uncertain. V lost 5 bases and J lost 8, with 12 bases in between. This CDR3 region has 12 residues. Germline CDR1 is SEHNR and CDR2 is FQNEAQ (reference sequence). The CDR3 nucleotides read TGTGCCAGCAGCCCGCCGGGAAGAGGCTACACCTTC. It is translated as CASSPPGRGYTF.

The chain combines TRBV10-2 with TRBJ2-3; D ambiguous. With 8 bases removed from V and 6 bases from J, the gap between germline ends came to 6 bases. Germline CDR1 WSHSY, CDR2 SAAADI. The CDR3 has 10 amino acids. The CDR3 protein is CASGYDTQYF. The CDR3 nucleotides read TGCGCCAGCGGGTACGATACGCAGTATTTT.

Notes on this clone: Germline and junction disagree at one end, which may indicate a read error. The rearrangement joins TRBV5-6 to TRBJ2-7; D is undetermined. Germline V lookup: CDR1 SGHDT, CDR2 YYEEEE. This CDR3 is 13 amino acids long. DNA for the CDR3: TGTACCAGCAGCTTGGTAGGCGGCGACGAGCAATACTTC. This gives the protein CTSSLVGGDEQYF.

For this clone: The same CDR3 can be traced to other DNA sequences in this sample. The chain employs TRBV10-2 and TRBJ2-7, with D tentatively TRBD2 (5 bases). Trimming shortened V by 0 bases and J by 3 bases, and 12 bases separated the two germline ends. Per germline, CDR1 WSHSY and CDR2 SAAADI. The CDR3 totals 15 residues. In DNA, the CDR3 is TGCGCCAGCAGTGAGTCGAGCGGAATGGGCTACGAGCAGTACTTC. It specifies CASSESSGMGYEQYF.

The V and J genes are TRBV6-5 and TRBJ2-7; no firm D call. Germline V gene lookup returns CDR1 MNHEY and CDR2 SVGAGI. The CDR3 has 12 amino acids. With 10 bases removed from V and 5 bases from J, the gap between germline ends came to 15 bases. CDR3: CAIRPSAHEQYF. CDR3 nucleotide sequence: TGTGCCATCCGACCGAGCGCCCACGAGCAGTACTTC.

The chain employs TRBV11-2 and TRBJ1-1; D not certain. This CDR3 is 15 amino acids long. Trimming left V 5 bases short and J 6 bases short, with 19 bases between. Per germline, CDR1 SGHAT and CDR2 FQNNGV. The CDR3 is CASSQGPLGNAEAFF. DNA of the CDR3: TGTGCCAGCAGCCAAGGACCCTTAGGGAATGCTGAAGCTTTCTTT.

J is TRBJ2-2 and V is TRBV4-1, with D possibly TRBD2 on 5 matching bases. Germline CDR1 MGHRA, CDR2 YSYEKL. The CDR3 sequence is 17 residues long. The V gene lost 0 bases and the J gene lost 0 bases, with 11 bases spanning the gap. The CDR3 nucleotides are TGCGCCAGCAGCCAAGAGCAGGCAGCGGCGAACACCGGGGAGCTGTTTTTT. This sequence encodes CASSQEQAAANTGELFF.